A single T cell receptor beta chain is shown here with its context. Its antigen is unidentified. Clones were read by immunoSEQ multiplex PCR, and TCRdb kept only the in-frame ones, dropping some. The sample carries 150,000 to 250,000 clones, roughly 82% recorded once. This entry comes from a study of cytomegalovirus exposure and HLA in healthy donors. Study background: The 120 validation repertoires and the approximately 630 first-cohort repertoires shared a platform, a later analysis reported.

The donors were in the roughly 110-subject validation cohort, distinct from the roughly 720-subject first cohort. Germline assignment: CDR1 MNHEY and CDR2 SVGAGI. V lost 6 bases to trimming and J lost 4 bases, with 18 bases between them. The CDR3 spans 15 residues. Findings and limits, study-wide: In vitro checks showed that a few CMV-associated chains really do target CMV antigens. Subsequent analysis of the 120 or so validation repertoires found a tendency for first-cohort TCR clusters to co-occur.

The sequence came from a woman younger than 45 in good health and CMV-seropositive. The genes are TRBV6-5 and TRBJ1-2, with TRBD1 as a possible D gene (5 bases). Sequenced material: PBMCs. The CDR3 loop reads CASRDPGGSLYGYTF. In nucleotides, the CDR3 is TGTGCCAGCAGGGATCCGGGGGGTAGCCTCTATGGCTACACCTTC.